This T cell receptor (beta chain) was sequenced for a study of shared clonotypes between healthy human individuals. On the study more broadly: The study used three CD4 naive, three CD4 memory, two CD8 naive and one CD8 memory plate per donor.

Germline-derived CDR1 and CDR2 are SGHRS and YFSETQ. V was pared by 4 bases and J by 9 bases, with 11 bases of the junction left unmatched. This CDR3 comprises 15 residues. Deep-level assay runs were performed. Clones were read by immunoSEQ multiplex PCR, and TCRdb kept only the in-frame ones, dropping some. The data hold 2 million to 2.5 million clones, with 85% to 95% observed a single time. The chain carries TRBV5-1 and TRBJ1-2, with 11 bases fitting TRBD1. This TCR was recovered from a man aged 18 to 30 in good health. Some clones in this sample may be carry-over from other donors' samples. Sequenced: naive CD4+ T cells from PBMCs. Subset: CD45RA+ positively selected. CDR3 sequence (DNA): TGCGCCAGCAGCAAGGCTCCGGGACAGGGGGATAGCTACACCTTC. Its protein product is CASSKAPGQGDSYTF. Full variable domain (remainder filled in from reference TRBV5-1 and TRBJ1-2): KAGVTQTPRYLIKTRGQQVTLSCSPISGHRSVSWYQQTPGQGLQFLFEYFSETQRNKGNFPGRFSGRQFSNSRSEMNVSTLELGDSALYLCASSKAPGQGDSYTFGSGTRLTVV.